What follows are 19 T cell receptor beta chains derived from one specimen sequenced in a study of CD8 T cells in ankylosing spondylitis. No antigen has been identified for these receptors. TCRdb analysed the 5' RACE reads with MiXCR anew, one entry per CDR3 protein. Of more than 250,000 distinct CDR3 sequences in the sample, less than 10% were seen once. Findings of the study overall: Made up of about eight highly homologous variants, a TCR beta motif appeared characteristic of ankylosing spondylitis blood.

The specimen was blood, either unsorted or a sorted T cell fraction (not recorded which). The receptors were gathered from a male donor with ankylosing spondylitis.

The chain is built from TRBV6-1 and TRBJ2-3; tentative D call: TRBD2 (6 bases). The germline gives CDR1 MNHNS, CDR2 SASEGT. Trimming removed 6 bases at V and 8 bases at J, with 15 bases between. The CDR3 totals 13 residues. The CDR3 loop is CASRIAARATQYF. The CDR3 DNA sequence: TGTGCCAGCAGGATAGCGGCGCGGGCTACGCAGTATTTT.

This clonotype was seen repeatedly, ten times or more. The genes are TRBV29-1 and TRBJ1-1; tentatively, D is TRBD1 (5 bases). V dropped 7 bases and J dropped 5 bases, with 20 bases sitting between them. In germline, CDR1 is SQVTM, CDR2 ANQGSEA. The CDR3 has 14 amino acids. The CDR3 DNA reads as TGCAGCGCCGAAATCGGGGCCGGGGTGACTGAAGCTTTCTTT. It codes for CSAEIGAGVTEAFF.

The V call is TRBV15, the J call TRBJ2-1; 7 bases are a match to TRBD2. After removal of 0 bases from V and 3 bases from J, the junction contained 17 bases not matched to a gene. The CDR3 covers 20 residues. The germline V gene encodes CDR1 LNHNV and CDR2 YYDKDF (reference sequence). The CDR3 nucleotides read TGTGCCACCAGCAGAGATGGGGGGGAGGAAGGCGAGGGGTACTACAATGAGCAGTTCTTC. This encodes CATSRDGGEEGEGYYNEQFF.

This clonotype has just a few counts. V is TRBV12-3 or TRBV12-4 and J is TRBJ1-5; weak D call: TRBD1 (5 bases). Trimming left V 6 bases short and J 3 bases short, with 18 bases between. CDR3 length equals 16 residues. DNA for the CDR3: TGTGCCAGCAGCCACATGGACAATCGTCCCAATCAGCCCCAGCATTTT. This encodes CASSHMDNRPNQPQHF.

The chain joins TRBV6-1 to TRBJ1-5, with a possible D match to TRBD1 (6 bases). This CDR3 comprises 15 residues. CDR1 and CDR2 from the germline V gene are MNHNS and SASEGT. V was trimmed by 5 bases and J by 2 bases, leaving 13 bases between them. The CDR3 nucleotides are TGTGCCAGCAGTCTGAACAGGGTCCGCAATCAGCCCCAGCATTTT. This codes for CASSLNRVRNQPQHF.

This clonotype was seen many times. The chain uses TRBV5-5 and TRBJ2-1, with a weak D call TRBD1 (5 bases). The CDR3 length is 13 residues. V lost 0 bases and J lost 5, with 6 bases in between. Germline-derived CDR1 and CDR2 are SGHKS and YYEKEE (reference sequence). CDR3 loop: CASSLADNNEQFF. For the CDR3, the DNA is TGTGCCAGCAGCTTGGCGGACAACAATGAGCAGTTCTTC.

The gene calls are TRBV13 and TRBJ2-1; 8 bases match TRBD1. The trim removed 4 bases at V and 0 bases at J, leaving 8 bases unmatched. This CDR3 is built from 17 residues. Per germline, CDR1 PRHDT and CDR2 FYEKMQ (reference sequence). CDR3 nucleotide sequence: TGTGCCAGCAGCTCAGGACAGGGCTCTACCTCCTACAATGAGCAGTTCTTC. It translates to CASSSGQGSTSYNEQFF.

J is TRBJ1-1 and V is TRBV2; no definite D call. The germline gives CDR1 SNHLY, CDR2 FYNNEI. V was pared by 6 bases and J by 7 bases, with 9 bases between. The CDR3 runs 11 residues. CDR3 nucleotides: TGTGCCAGCAGGGGTCAGGTTGAAGCTTTCTTT. It translates to CASRGQVEAFF.

There are many counts of this clonotype. V is TRBV7-8 and J is TRBJ1-5, with TRBD1 matching over 8 bases. The CDR3 extends over 15 amino acids. Germline CDR1 reads SGHVS; CDR2 reads FQNEAQ. Unmatched junction bases numbered 4, after V lost 2 bases and J lost 4 bases. The DNA for the CDR3 is TGTGCCAGCAGCTTACTGGACAGGGAAAATCAGCCCCAGCATTTT. It translates to CASSLLDRENQPQHF.

This chain joins TRBV4-3 and TRBJ1-5; 7 bases are shared with TRBD1. Trimming at V came to 0 bases and at J to 7 bases, leaving 9 bases not matched to a gene. The CDR3 is made up of 16 amino acids. Germline assignment: CDR1 LGHNA and CDR2 YSLEER. For the CDR3, the DNA is TGCGCCAGCAGCCAAGATTGGGGACAGCGAAACCAGCCCCAGCATTTT. Protein: CASSQDWGQRNQPQHF.

The chain uses TRBV20-1 and TRBJ2-3, with 7 bases lining up with TRBD1. Germline assignment: CDR1 DFQATT and CDR2 SNEGSKA (reference sequence). CDR3 length: 21 amino acids. V was pared by 5 bases and J by 2 bases, with 28 bases of the junction left unmatched. CDR3 protein: CSAPGPVPGQRLHIFTDTQYF. DNA of the CDR3: TGCAGTGCTCCCGGGCCCGTACCGGGACAGCGCTTGCACATCTTCACAGATACGCAGTATTTT.

V usage is TRBV5-1 and J usage is TRBJ2-1; 7 positions agree with TRBD2. Trimming cost V 0 bases and J 0 bases; bases outside gene matches: 3. Germline V lookup: CDR1 SGHRS, CDR2 YFSETQ. This CDR3 region has 16 residues. The CDR3 protein is CASSLDAGASYNEQFF. For the CDR3, the DNA is TGCGCCAGCAGCTTGGACGCGGGAGCCTCCTACAATGAGCAGTTCTTC.

The genes are TRBV19 and TRBJ2-7; D may be TRBD1 (5 bases). The CDR3 runs 14 residues. Trimming removed 3 bases at V and 3 bases at J, with 12 bases between. Germline V gene lookup returns CDR1 LNHDA and CDR2 SQIVND (reference sequence). CDR3: CASSIQGTLYEQYF. The CDR3 bases are TGTGCCAGTAGTATCCAGGGCACGCTCTACGAGCAGTACTTC.

This clonotype was seen only a few times. V and J are TRBV7-9 and TRBJ2-7; 11 bases fit TRBD2. Germline-derived CDR1 and CDR2 are SEHNR and FQNEAQ (reference sequence). J gave up 3 bases and V 1 base, and 5 bases lay outside the gene matches. The CDR3 spans 16 residues. CDR3 bases: TGTGCCAGCAGCTTAGTTAGCGGGAGGGGAGACTACGAGCAGTACTTC. Protein: CASSLVSGRGDYEQYF.

A few counts support this clonotype. The CDR3 loop reads CASSLLSGRADTQYF. The CDR3 nucleotides are TGTGCCAGCAGTTTACTGAGCGGGAGGGCAGATACGCAGTATTTT. The chain is built from TRBV12-3 or TRBV12-4 and TRBJ2-3, with 10 bases aligning to TRBD2. The J segment lost 4 bases and the V segment lost 2 bases, leaving 3 bases of the junction unmatched. The CDR3 length is 15 residues.

This clonotype has just a few counts. V and J are TRBV20-1 and TRBJ2-1; D unclear. Trimming took 3 bases from V and 6 from J, leaving 6 bases between them. The CDR3 length is 11 residues. Germline V gene sequence: CDR1 DFQATT, CDR2 SNEGSKA (reference sequence). The CDR3 sequence is CSASFVNEQFF. DNA of the CDR3: TGCAGTGCTAGTTTTGTCAATGAGCAGTTCTTC.

This clonotype was seen more than once but under ten times. The rearrangement uses TRBV7-2 and TRBJ2-7; D may correspond to TRBD1 or TRBD2 (5 bases each). This CDR3 spans 14 amino acids. V was cut by 5 bases and J by 5 bases, with 16 bases left in between. Germline V gene sequence: CDR1 SGHTA, CDR2 FQGNSA. The CDR3 loop reads CASSPPWDADEQYF. The CDR3 nucleotides are TGTGCCAGCAGCCCCCCCTGGGACGCGGACGAGCAGTACTTC.

This rearrangement joins TRBV5-1 to TRBJ2-7; D possibly corresponds to TRBD2 (6 bases). The V gene's germline CDR1 is SGHRS and CDR2 YFSETQ. This CDR3 spans 13 amino acids. The V end lost 4 bases, the J end lost 7 bases, and 15 bases lay between the germline ends. The chain's CDR3 is CASSTREAGEQYF. CDR3 sequence (DNA): TGCGCCAGCAGCACCCGCGAGGCGGGGGAGCAGTACTTC.

This clonotype was counted ten times or more. The rearrangement links TRBV20-1 to TRBJ2-1, with 9 bases fitting TRBD2. V was pared by 0 bases and J by 5 bases, with 5 bases of the junction left unmatched. Looked up from germline, CDR1 is DFQATT and CDR2 is SNEGSKA (reference sequence). CDR3 length: 15 residues. The CDR3 loop reads CSARDPAGGDNEQFF. CDR3 coding DNA: TGCAGTGCTAGAGATCCTGCGGGAGGGGACAATGAGCAGTTCTTC.